This T cell receptor beta chain was obtained from a study of breast tumors, draining lymph nodes, adjacent tissues. Overall study results and limits: Luminal-like breast cancer showed significantly higher tumor–nontumor repertoire similarity than basal-like. Tumor T cell lymph node origin was a supported hypothesis, not proven. Tumors had less TCR diversity than lymph nodes, more than nontumor tissue. The data were judged consistent with most tumor T cells coming from lymph node and expanding in tumor.

Axillary draining lymph nodes of breast cancer patients supplied the node samples. About this clonotype: What it binds is unknown.

Each CDR3 protein gets one entry after TCRdb re-called the multiplex PCR reads with MiXCR. The sample shows approximately 100,000 distinct CDR3 sequences, 20% to 25% of them seen only once. The sample comprised axillary lymph node tissue. The TCR sequence derives from a female donor with breast cancer. Some clones in this sample may be carry-over from other donors' samples.

The CDR3 region has the DNA TGTGCCAGCAGCCAAGTTTCCGGGGCCAACGTCCTGACTTTC. It specifies CASSQVSGANVLTF. This chain uses TRBV3-1 with TRBJ2-6, with no clear D. Germline V gives CDR1 LGHDT, CDR2 YNNKEL (reference sequence). This CDR3 has 14 amino acids. V lost 1 base and J lost 4, with 5 bases in between.